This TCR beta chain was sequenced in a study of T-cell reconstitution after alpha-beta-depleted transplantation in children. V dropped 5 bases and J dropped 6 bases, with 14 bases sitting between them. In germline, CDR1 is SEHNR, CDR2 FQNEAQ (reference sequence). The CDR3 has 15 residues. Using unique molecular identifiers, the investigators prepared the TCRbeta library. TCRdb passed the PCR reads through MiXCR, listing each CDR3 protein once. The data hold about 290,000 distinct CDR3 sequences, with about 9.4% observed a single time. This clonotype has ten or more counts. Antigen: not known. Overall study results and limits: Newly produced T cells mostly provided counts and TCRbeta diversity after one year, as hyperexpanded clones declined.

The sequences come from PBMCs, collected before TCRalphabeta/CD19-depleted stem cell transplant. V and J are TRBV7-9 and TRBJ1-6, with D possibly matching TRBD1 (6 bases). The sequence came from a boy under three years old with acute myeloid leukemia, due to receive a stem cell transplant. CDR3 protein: CASSRGQGSNSPLHF. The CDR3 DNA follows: TGTGCCAGCAGCCGAGGTCAGGGGTCTAATTCACCCCTCCACTTT.